These 5 T cell receptor beta chains were sequenced from one sample in a study of a mutant IDH1 vaccine in newly diagnosed glioma (dated by TCRdb to the early 2020s). Explained via the paper, the time point label denotes: week 35, safety follow-up. Every vaccine dose consisted of 300 ug of a 20-mer mutant IDH1 peptide in Montanide, administered subcutaneously together with topical imiquimod. Library preparation employed the immunoSEQ multiplex PCR assay. TCRdb limited this immuneACCESS table to in-frame rearrangements with V and J called. A share of clones is missing; checked studies link under half to unresolved V genes, and the rest is unexplained. The sample data list 68,000 or so clones, and about four fifths of these were observed just once. The leading ten clones occupy 9.5% to 15% of the sample. These receptors lack a known antigen. The source was PBMCs, collected from a glioma patient whose treatment included an IDH1 peptide vaccine. Every receptor here comes from a man between 18 and 29 years old with glioma.

The gene calls are TRBV10-3 and TRBJ1-1; TRBD1 might be the D (6 bases). Between the trimmed V and J ends, which lost 3 bases and 5 bases, there was a span of 19 bases. There are 16 residues in the CDR3. CDR1 ENHRY and CDR2 SYGVKD come from the germline V gene. The CDR3 DNA is TGTGCCATCAGTGATATATCTTGGGCAGGGGAAACTGAAGCTTTCTTT. Protein sequence: CAISDISWAGETEAFF.

The chain is built from TRBV18 and TRBJ2-5, with 9 nucleotides matching TRBD1. This CDR3 contains 15 residues. Unmatched junction bases numbered 8, after V lost 4 bases and J lost 5 bases. Germline assignment: CDR1 KGHSH and CDR2 LQKENI. The CDR3 nucleotides are TGTGCCAGCTCACGCCGGGACAGGGAGGGGGAGACCCAGTACTTC. It encodes CASSRRDREGETQYF.

The chain couples TRBV7-8 to TRBJ2-7; either TRBD1 or TRBD2 may fit D (5 bases each). V lost 3 bases to trimming and J lost 2 bases, with 26 bases between them. Germline assignment: CDR1 SGHVS and CDR2 FQNEAQ. The CDR3 is 19 residues long. The CDR3 protein is CASSLGDGPYPTSAYEQYF. CDR3 sequence (DNA): TGTGCCAGCAGCTTGGGGGATGGTCCTTATCCGACCTCCGCCTACGAGCAGTACTTC.

This chain uses TRBV27 with TRBJ1-2; D remains unclear. Trimming shortened V by 3 bases and J by 8 bases, and 16 bases separated the two germline ends. The CDR3 has 14 residues. CDR1 is MNHEY and CDR2 is SMNVEV in the germline V gene (reference sequence). In DNA form, the CDR3 reads TGTGCCAGCAGTTTTCTGCCGACCTCGAGGGGCTACACCTTC. The encoded protein is CASSFLPTSRGYTF.

The CDR3 protein is CASSLSSGGHNEQFF. As DNA, the CDR3 is TGCGCCAGCAGCTTGTCTAGCGGGGGTCACAATGAGCAGTTCTTC. The chain couples TRBV5-1 to TRBJ2-1; the match to TRBD2 covers 10 bases. CDR1 is SGHRS, CDR2 YFSETQ, per germline. The CDR3 totals 15 residues. V lost 1 base, J lost 5 bases, and 3 bases stayed unmatched.